The present T cell receptor (beta chain) was sequenced within a study of Tregs in tolerant kidney transplant recipients. Study-wide findings and caveats: Some patients' samples used different primers over time, so nucleotide sequences weren't comparable.

Thawed PBMCs were FACS-sorted into unstimulated CD4+CD25+CD127- regulatory T cells, CD4+CD25- non-regulatory cells, CD4 and CD8 cells. This CDR3 comprises 15 residues. CDR1 is MDHEN, CDR2 SYDVKM, per germline. V lost 5 bases to trimming and J lost 4 bases, with 12 bases between them. Assay: immunoSEQ multiplex PCR; the TCRdb copy retains only in-frame clones and omits some. The data show approximately 69,000 clones, with roughly 89% seen just once and nearly 0.4% held by the top ten. In regard to this clone: The antigen is unknown.

V gene TRBV28 combines with J gene TRBJ2-6; D call uncertain. Sequencing was performed on CD4+ T cells from blood, taken before the transplant. The TCR originated in a human donor who received a combined kidney and bone marrow transplant. CDR3 sequence (DNA): TGTGCCAGCAGTACCGGCCAGCGCGGGGCCAACGTCCTGACTTTC. Its protein product is CASSTGQRGANVLTF.